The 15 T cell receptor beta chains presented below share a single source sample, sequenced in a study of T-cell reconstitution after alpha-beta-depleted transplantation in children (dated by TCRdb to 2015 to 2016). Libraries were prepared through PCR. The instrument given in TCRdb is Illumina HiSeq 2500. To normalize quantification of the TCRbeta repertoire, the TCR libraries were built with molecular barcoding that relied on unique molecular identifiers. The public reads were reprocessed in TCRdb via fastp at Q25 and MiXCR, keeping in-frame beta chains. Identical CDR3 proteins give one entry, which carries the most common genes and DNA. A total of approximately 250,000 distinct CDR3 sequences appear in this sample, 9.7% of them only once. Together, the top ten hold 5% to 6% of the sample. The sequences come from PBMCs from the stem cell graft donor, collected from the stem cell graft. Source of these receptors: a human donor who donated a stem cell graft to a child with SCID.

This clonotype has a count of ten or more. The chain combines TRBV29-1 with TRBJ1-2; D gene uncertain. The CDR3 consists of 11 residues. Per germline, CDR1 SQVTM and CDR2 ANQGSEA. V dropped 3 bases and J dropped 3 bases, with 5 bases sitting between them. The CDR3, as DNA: TGCAGCGTTGACGGTGACTATGGCTACACCTTC. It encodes CSVDGDYGYTF.

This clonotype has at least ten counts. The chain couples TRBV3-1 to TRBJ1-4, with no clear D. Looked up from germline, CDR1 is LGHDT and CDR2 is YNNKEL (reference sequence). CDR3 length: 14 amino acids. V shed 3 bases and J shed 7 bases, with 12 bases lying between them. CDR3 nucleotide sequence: TGTGCCAGCAGCCAGCCGCACTGGAGTGAAAAACTGTTTTTT. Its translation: CASSQPHWSEKLFF.

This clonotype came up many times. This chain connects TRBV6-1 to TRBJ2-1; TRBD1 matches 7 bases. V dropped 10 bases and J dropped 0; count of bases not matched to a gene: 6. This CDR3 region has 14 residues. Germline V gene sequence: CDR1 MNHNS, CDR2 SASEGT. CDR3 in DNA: TGTGCCACCCAAGGGGGCAGCTCCTACAATGAGCAGTTCTTC. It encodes CATQGGSSYNEQFF.

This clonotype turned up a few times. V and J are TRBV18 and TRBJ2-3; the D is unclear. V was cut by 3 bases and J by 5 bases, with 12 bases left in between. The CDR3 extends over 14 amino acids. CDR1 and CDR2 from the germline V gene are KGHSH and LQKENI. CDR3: CASSPVSMGDTQYF. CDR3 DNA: TGTGCCAGCTCACCTGTTTCCATGGGAGATACGCAGTATTTT.

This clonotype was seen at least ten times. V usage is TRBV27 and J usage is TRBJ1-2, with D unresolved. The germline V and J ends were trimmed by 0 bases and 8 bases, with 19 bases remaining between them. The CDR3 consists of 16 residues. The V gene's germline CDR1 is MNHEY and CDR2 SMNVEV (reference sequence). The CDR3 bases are TGTGCCAGCAGTTTATCATCCCAGGCTGCACGATTCGGCTACACCTTC. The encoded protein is CASSLSSQAARFGYTF.

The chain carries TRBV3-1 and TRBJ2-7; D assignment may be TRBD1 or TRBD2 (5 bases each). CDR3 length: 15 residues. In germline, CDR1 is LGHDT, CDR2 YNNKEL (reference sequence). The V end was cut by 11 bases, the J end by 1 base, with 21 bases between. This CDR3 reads CACIPYGGGSYEQYF. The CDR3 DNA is TGTGCCTGCATCCCTTATGGGGGTGGATCCTACGAGCAGTACTTC.

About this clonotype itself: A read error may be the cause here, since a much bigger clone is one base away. The CDR3 region has the DNA TGTGCCAGCAGTGAAAGGGACGGCGGACGGGTCTTT. Protein product: CASSERDGGRVF. The V and J genes are TRBV6-1 and TRBJ2-3; either TRBD1 or TRBD2 may fit D (5 bases each). Germline CDR1 reads MNHNS; CDR2 reads SASEGT. There are 12 residues in the CDR3.

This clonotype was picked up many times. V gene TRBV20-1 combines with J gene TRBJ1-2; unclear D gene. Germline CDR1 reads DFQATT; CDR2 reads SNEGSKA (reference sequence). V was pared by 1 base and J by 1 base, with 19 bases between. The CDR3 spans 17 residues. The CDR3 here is CSARGPVQHDINYGYTF. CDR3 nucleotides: TGCAGTGCTAGAGGCCCAGTCCAGCACGATATTAACTATGGCTACACCTTC.

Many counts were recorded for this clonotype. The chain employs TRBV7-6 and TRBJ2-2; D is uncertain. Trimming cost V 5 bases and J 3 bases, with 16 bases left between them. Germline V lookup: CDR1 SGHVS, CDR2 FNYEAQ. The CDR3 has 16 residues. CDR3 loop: CASSQVGNADTGELFF. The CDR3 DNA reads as TGTGCCAGCAGCCAAGTAGGGAACGCGGACACCGGGGAGCTGTTTTTT.

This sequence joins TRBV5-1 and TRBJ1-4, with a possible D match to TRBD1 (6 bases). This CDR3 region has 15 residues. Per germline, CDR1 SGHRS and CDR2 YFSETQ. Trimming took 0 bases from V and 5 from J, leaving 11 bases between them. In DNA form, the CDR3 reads TGCGCCAGCAGCTTGGCGGACAGCACCAATGAAAAACTGTTTTTT. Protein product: CASSLADSTNEKLFF.

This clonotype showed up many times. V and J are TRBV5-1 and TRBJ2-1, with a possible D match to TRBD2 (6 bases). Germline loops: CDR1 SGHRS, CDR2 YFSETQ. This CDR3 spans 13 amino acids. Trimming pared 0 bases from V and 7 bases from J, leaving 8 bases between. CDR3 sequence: CASSLVRGNEQFF. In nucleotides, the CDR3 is TGCGCCAGCAGCTTGGTGCGGGGTAATGAGCAGTTCTTC. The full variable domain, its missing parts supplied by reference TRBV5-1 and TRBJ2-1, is KAGVTQTPRYLIKTRGQQVTLSCSPISGHRSVSWYQQTPGQGLQFLFEYFSETQRNKGNFPGRFSGRQFSNSRSEMNVSTLELGDSALYLCASSLVRGNEQFFGPGTRLTVL.

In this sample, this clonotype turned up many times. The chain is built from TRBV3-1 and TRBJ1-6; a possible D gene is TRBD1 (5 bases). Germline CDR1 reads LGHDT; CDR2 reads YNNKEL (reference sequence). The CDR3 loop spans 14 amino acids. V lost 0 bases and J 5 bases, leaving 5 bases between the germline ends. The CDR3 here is CASSQDRDNSPLHF. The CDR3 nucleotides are TGTGCCAGCAGCCAAGACAGGGATAATTCACCCCTCCACTTT.

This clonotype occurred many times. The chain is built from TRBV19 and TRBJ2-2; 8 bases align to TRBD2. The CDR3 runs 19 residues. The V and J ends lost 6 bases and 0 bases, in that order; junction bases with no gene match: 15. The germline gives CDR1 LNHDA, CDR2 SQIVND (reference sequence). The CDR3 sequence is CASRVTRGTRNPNTGELFF. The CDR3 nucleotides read TGTGCCAGTAGGGTGACTAGGGGGACTAGGAATCCGAACACCGGGGAGCTGTTTTTT.

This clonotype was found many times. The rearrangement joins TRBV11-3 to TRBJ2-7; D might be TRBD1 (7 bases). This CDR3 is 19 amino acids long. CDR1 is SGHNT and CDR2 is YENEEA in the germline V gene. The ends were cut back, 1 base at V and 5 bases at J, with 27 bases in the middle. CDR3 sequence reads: CASSLGGLTGRFFPDEQYF. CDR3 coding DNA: TGTGCCAGCAGCTTAGGTGGGTTGACAGGGAGGTTCTTCCCTGACGAGCAGTACTTC.

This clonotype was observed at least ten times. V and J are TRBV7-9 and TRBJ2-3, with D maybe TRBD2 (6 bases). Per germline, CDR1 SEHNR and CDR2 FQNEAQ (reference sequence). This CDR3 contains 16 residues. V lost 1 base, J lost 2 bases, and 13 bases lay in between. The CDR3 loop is CASSLVRRGNTDTQYF. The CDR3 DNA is TGTGCCAGCAGCTTAGTACGGCGGGGAAACACAGATACGCAGTATTTT.